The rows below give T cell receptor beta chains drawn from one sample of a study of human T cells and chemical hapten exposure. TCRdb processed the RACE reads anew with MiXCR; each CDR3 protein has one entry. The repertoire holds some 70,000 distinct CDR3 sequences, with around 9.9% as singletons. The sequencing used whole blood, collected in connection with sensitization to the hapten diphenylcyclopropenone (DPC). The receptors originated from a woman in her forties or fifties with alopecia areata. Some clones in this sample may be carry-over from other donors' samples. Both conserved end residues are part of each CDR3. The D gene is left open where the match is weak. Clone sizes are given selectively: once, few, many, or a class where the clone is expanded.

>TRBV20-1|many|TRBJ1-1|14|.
TGCAGTGCTAGAGGGGGGGGCTCGAACACTGAAGCTTTCTTT
CSARGGGSNTEAFF
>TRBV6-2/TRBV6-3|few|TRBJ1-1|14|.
TGTGCCAGCAGCCTACAGATCATGAACACTGAAGCTTTCTTT
CASSLQIMNTEAFF
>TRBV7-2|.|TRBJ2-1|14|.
TGTGCCAGCAGCTTAGTCAGGGACAACAATGAGCAGTTCTTC
CASSLVRDNNEQFF
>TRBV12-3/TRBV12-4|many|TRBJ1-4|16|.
TGTGCCAGCAGTTTGCAGGGTAAAGCGGTCGTAGAAAAACTGTTTTTT
CASSLQGKAVVEKLFF
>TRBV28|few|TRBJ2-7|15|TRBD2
TGTGCCAGCAGCCTGACTAGCGGGCCGAACTACGAGCAGTACTTC
CASSLTSGPNYEQYF
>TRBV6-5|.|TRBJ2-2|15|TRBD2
TGTGCCAGCAGAGCTAGCGGGGGGGCATTAGGGGAGCTGTTTTTT
CASRASGGALGELFF
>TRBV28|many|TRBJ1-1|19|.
TGTGCCAGCAGTTTTTGGGCAGAAAGATCCGGGGACGAGAACACTGAAGCTTTCTTT
CASSFWAERSGDENTEAFF
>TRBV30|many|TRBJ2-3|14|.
TGTGCCTGGAGTGCCCGGGATACCACAGATACGCAGTATTTT
CAWSARDTTDTQYF
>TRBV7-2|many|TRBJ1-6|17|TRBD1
TGTGCCAGCAGCCGACGCATTTCCCTGGGACAGGGTTCACCCCTCCACTTT
CASSRRISLGQGSPLHF
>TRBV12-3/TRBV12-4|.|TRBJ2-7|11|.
TGTGCCAGCAGTCGGATGGACGAGCAGTACTTC
CASSRMDEQYF
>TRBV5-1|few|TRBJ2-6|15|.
TGCGCCAGCAGCGTCGTGGTCTCTGGGGCCAACGTCCTGACTTTC
CASSVVVSGANVLTF
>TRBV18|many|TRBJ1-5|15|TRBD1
TGTGCCAGCTCACCTGCAGGGGGCAGCAATCAGCCCCAGCATTTT
CASSPAGGSNQPQHF
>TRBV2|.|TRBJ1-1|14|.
TGTGCCAGCACTAAAGGACCCCCGAACACTGAAGCTTTCTTT
CASTKGPPNTEAFF
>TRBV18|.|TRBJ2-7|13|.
TGTGCCAGCTCACAGGGGTCGACCTACGAGCAGTACTTC
CASSQGSTYEQYF
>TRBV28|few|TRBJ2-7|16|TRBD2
TGTGCCAGCAGTTTTGGTGGAGCTAGCGGGACCTACGAGCAGTACTTC
CASSFGGASGTYEQYF
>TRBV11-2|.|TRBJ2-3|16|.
TGTGCCAGCAGCTTCCCTCGCGGGGCCTTCACAGATACGCAGTATTTT
CASSFPRGAFTDTQYF
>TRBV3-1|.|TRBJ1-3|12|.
TGTGCCAGCAGCCAACAAGGGAACACCATATATTTT
CASSQQGNTIYF
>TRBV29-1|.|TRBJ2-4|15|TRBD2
TGCAGCGTGGCCGGGACTAGCGGGAGGTTTAACATTCAGTACTTC
CSVAGTSGRFNIQYF
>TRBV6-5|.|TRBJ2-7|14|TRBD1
TGTGCCAGCAGTTACGGGGACAGGAAGGGCGAGCAGTACTTC
CASSYGDRKGEQYF
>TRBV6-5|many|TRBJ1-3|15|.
TGTGCCAGCATCCCCCTCGGGAAGGCTGGAAACACCATATATTTT
CASIPLGKAGNTIYF
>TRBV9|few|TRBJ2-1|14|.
TGTGCCAGCAGCGTGGCACCTCTGAGTAATGAGCAGTTCTTC
CASSVAPLSNEQFF
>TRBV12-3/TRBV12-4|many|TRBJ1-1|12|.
TGTGCCAGCAGTTTTGGATACACTGAAGCTTTCTTT
CASSFGYTEAFF
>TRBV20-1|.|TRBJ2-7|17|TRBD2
TGCAGTGCTAGAGATGAGATTTTGGGACTAGCGGCCTACGAGCAGTACTTC
CSARDEILGLAAYEQYF
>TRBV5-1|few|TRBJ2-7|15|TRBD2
TGCGCCAGCAGCCCTAGCGGGGTAATCTCCTACGAGCAGTACTTC
CASSPSGVISYEQYF